This T cell receptor (beta chain) comes out of a study of T-cell memory formation after mild COVID-19 (dated by TCRdb to the early 2020s). At the level of the whole study: Most TCR sequence clusters were specific to one of the two donors. Two young, previously healthy adult volunteers, one female and one male, were included in the cohort. T-cell clones expanding and contracting after mild COVID-19 in a couple of donors were tracked by longitudinal TCRalpha and TCRbeta repertoire sequencing.

Ficoll-Paque density gradient centrifugation was used to isolate PBMCs. Broad study findings and their caveats: Whether the second-wave clones peaking on day 37 were SARS-CoV-2 specific was not confirmed. Some responding clones were detected in pre-infection memory, suggesting pre-existing cross-reactive memory T cells joined the SARS-CoV-2 response. From day 15 to 85, contracting clones showed balanced CD4/CD8 phenotypes, whereas a second wave of clones that expanded from day 15 to 37 leaned towards CD4+. Only two mild cases were covered by the study, and larger cohorts that include severe cases with pre-infection samples were considered necessary. Contracting CD4+ clones were found mainly in CM and EM memory subsets, while CD8+ clones were enriched in EMRA.

These reads were obtained on an Illumina NovaSeq 6000. TCRalpha and TCRbeta cDNA libraries were constructed by 5'RACE with constant-segment primers, with sample barcodes and unique molecular identifiers being introduced. RNA was extracted from every sample with Trizol reagent. Libraries were amplified in two PCR steps, with a second sample barcode and Illumina TruSeq adapters added in the second step. Sequencing of the libraries was done on an Illumina NovaSeq, producing 2 x 150 bp paired-end reads. In the source study's methods: Reads were demultiplexed and collapsed into UMI-guided consensus sequences with migec v1.2.7. Using mixcr v2.1.11, UMI consensuses were aligned to TRA and TRB V and J templates and then assembled into clonotypes. A clonotype was counted as expanded or contracted only if both edgeR and NoisET called the change significant, with noise models trained on biological replicates. For edgeR calls, the thresholds were a false discovery rate-adjusted p below 0.01 and a log2 fold-change of 1. As an exploratory analysis of dynamics, PCA with hierarchical clustering was applied to max-normalized trajectories of the 1000 most abundant clonotypes. Separately sequenced CD4+ and CD8+ repertoires were used to assign the CD4 or CD8 phenotype of responding clones. In TCRdb, the public reads were trimmed at Q25 with fastp and aligned with MiXCR, with productive beta chains retained. Rows matching on CDR3 protein sequence are summarized as one entry with the most common DNA and genes. These V and J calls are TCRdb output, not the study's own analysis. This sample holds over 150,000 distinct CDR3 sequences; about a fifth were observed only once. Of the sample, 23% falls within the top ten clones.

From the germline V gene, CDR1 is SGHRS and CDR2 is YFSETQ. CDR3 length: 18 amino acids, cysteine to phenylalanine. The read is trimmed to its CDR3 DNA, 54 bases read in frame from base 1. V loses 3 bases of germline sequence and J loses 0 bases, and the interval between the two ends is 19 bases. A note on this clonotype: Its antigen specificity is not known. Per-nucleotide qualities are absent, and no much larger clonotype sits a single base away.

This TCR was sampled from an adult woman who had mild COVID-19 (a few samples of this study predate the infection). The sample titles of this study are shuffled in the database, so cell type and time point are left out; the donor was told from shared clones. Sample: PBMCs or a T cell subset sorted from them (not recorded which). Here the chain combines TRBV5-1 and TRBJ1-5; the D gene cannot be named for sure. The CDR3 reads as follows: CASSSAQVLGYSNQPQHF. The nucleotides read TGCGCCAGCAGCTCCGCCCAAGTGTTGGGATATAGCAATCAGCCCCAGCATTTT.